This is a list of T cell receptor beta chains from one sample in a study of metastatic and nonmetastatic thyroid tumors. TCRdb re-clonotyped the PCR reads via MiXCR. In the table there are some 37,000 clones, less than 25% of which are singletons. Sequences were obtained from blood. These receptors were collected from a female donor with papillary thyroid cancer or a benign thyroid nodule (not recorded which). Some clones in this sample may be carry-over from other donors' samples. The CDR3 runs from the conserved cysteine through the conserved F or W. D genes are given only for firm matches. Only part of the rows carry a size: once, few, many, or a class if the clone is expanded.

.	TRBV2	TRBJ2-7	.	TGTGCCAGCAGTGGACGCGAGCAGTACTTC	CASSGREQYF
many	TRBV27	TRBJ1-1	.	TGTGCCAGCAGTCCCCGCTCCCATCCGAACACTGAAGCTTTCTTT	CASSPRSHPNTEAFF
few	TRBV20-1	TRBJ1-1	.	TGCAGTGCTAGTCCCCCCCCGGGGGCCACTGAAGCTTTCTTT	CSASPPPGATEAFF
.	TRBV28	TRBJ2-5	.	TGTGCCAGCAGTTTAGCGGGACAGAAAGAGACCCAGTACTTC	CASSLAGQKETQYF
few	TRBV20-1	TRBJ2-7	.	TGCAGTGCTAGAGATAGGCGGATCTCCTACGAGCAGTACTTC	CSARDRRISYEQYF
many	TRBV4-2	TRBJ1-1	.	TGTGCCAGCAGCCAGGACACTGTGGAATCTTTCTTT	CASSQDTVESFF
few	TRBV19	TRBJ2-2	.	TGTGCCAGTATGGCCGGGCGGCGCGGTGAGCTGTTTTTT	CASMAGRRGELFF
many	TRBV19	TRBJ2-7	.	TGTGCCAGTAGGGCCCGACAGGCACCCCCTTACGAGCAGTACTTC	CASRARQAPPYEQYF
many	TRBV9	TRBJ1-3	.	TGTGCCAGCAAGGGTTCTGGAAACACCATATATTTT	CASKGSGNTIYF
few	TRBV6-1	TRBJ1-2	TRBD1	TGTGCCAGCAGTGAAAGGGGACAGGACCTCTATGGCTACACCTTC	CASSERGQDLYGYTF
.	TRBV5-1	TRBJ2-1	.	TGCGCCAGCAGCTTTGGAGGTGAGCAGTTCTTC	CASSFGGEQFF
.	TRBV5-1	TRBJ1-2	.	TGCGCCAGCAACCTTGGGGGGGCGGAAGGCTACACCTTC	CASNLGGAEGYTF
.	TRBV2	TRBJ1-6	TRBD1	TGTGCCAGAAGACGGGACAGGGTCAATTCACCCCTCCACTTT	CARRRDRVNSPLHF
many	TRBV6-1	TRBJ2-1	.	TGTGCCACCAGGGACCCACGGGGAAATGAGCAGTTCTTC	CATRDPRGNEQFF
medium-sized	TRBV6-1	TRBJ2-7	TRBD1	TGTGCCAGCGGAAGGACAGGCGGGGAGCAGTACTTC	CASGRTGGEQYF
many	TRBV12-3/TRBV12-4	TRBJ2-1	TRBD2	TGTGCCAGCAGTTTATGGGGACTAGCGGCCCTCAATGAGCAGTTCTTC	CASSLWGLAALNEQFF
.	TRBV6-2/TRBV6-3	TRBJ2-5	.	TGTGCCAGCAGCCTCAATCCCTCGGGCCAAGAGACCCAGTACTTC	CASSLNPSGQETQYF
many	TRBV5-4	TRBJ2-7	.	TGTGCCAGCAGCTTGGGAGACTACGAGCAGTACTTC	CASSLGDYEQYF
.	TRBV24-1	TRBJ2-1	TRBD2	TGTGCCACCAGTGATACGACTAGCGGGAGGGCAGGGTACAATGAGCAGTTCTTC	CATSDTTSGRAGYNEQFF
many	TRBV18	TRBJ1-5	.	TGTGCCAGCTCACCATTCGGCGGTACAAGCAATCAGCCCCAGCATTTT	CASSPFGGTSNQPQHF
.	TRBV11-2	TRBJ2-1	TRBD2	TGTGCCAGCAGCTTGGACAGGCCCCTAGCGGGAGGTGCTGAGCAGTTCTTC	CASSLDRPLAGGAEQFF
few	TRBV28	TRBJ2-2	.	TGTGCCAGAAGTTTAATAGGGGAGCTGTTTTTT	CARSLIGELFF
.	TRBV5-1	TRBJ1-4	TRBD1	TGCGCCAGCAAGACAGGGTCTGCTCCTAATGAAAAACTGTTTTTT	CASKTGSAPNEKLFF
few	TRBV6-1	TRBJ1-1	TRBD1	TGTGCCAGCAGTGAAGCCTATGACAGGGGTCTTATTGAAGCTTTCTTT	CASSEAYDRGLIEAFF
few	TRBV20-1	TRBJ2-7	.	TGCAGTGCTATAGGGGAGGGGGCTTCCTACGAGCAGTACTTC	CSAIGEGASYEQYF
.	TRBV5-6	TRBJ2-1	.	TGTGCCAGCAGCTTTGACAATGAGCAGTTCTTC	CASSFDNEQFF
few	TRBV6-1	TRBJ2-2	.	TGTGCCAGCAGGGCGACCCCAGCGGTGTACACCGGGGAGCTGTTTTTT	CASRATPAVYTGELFF